Following are 24 T cell receptor beta chains from one sample sequenced in a study of CD8 T cells in ankylosing spondylitis. Findings of the study overall: Roughly eight highly homologous variants made up a TCR beta motif that seemed to typify ankylosing spondylitis blood.

TCRdb reanalysed the 5' RACE reads using MiXCR and keeps one entry per CDR3 protein. The sample consists of a few hundred thousand distinct CDR3 sequences, roughly 15% of them appearing once. No antigens are known for them. The sequenced sample was blood, either unsorted or a sorted T cell fraction (not recorded which). The receptors were gathered from a male donor with ankylosing spondylitis.

In DNA form, the CDR3 reads TGCGCCAGCAGCTTACTAGCGGGGGGAGATACGCAGTATTTT. As protein: CASSLLAGGDTQYF. The rearrangement links TRBV5-1 to TRBJ2-3; 12 bases align to TRBD2. This CDR3 has 14 amino acids. Trimming took 2 bases from V and 5 from J; bases not matched to a gene: 0. Germline CDR1 reads SGHRS; CDR2 reads YFSETQ.

The chain combines TRBV7-9 with TRBJ2-6; D might be TRBD1 (5 bases). There are 14 residues in the CDR3. Germline V gives CDR1 SEHNR, CDR2 FQNEAQ (reference sequence). Trimming removed 10 bases from V and 0 bases from J, with 10 bases in between. The DNA of the CDR3 is TGTGCCACCCAGGGTAACTCTGGGGCCAACGTCCTGACTTTC. It translates to CATQGNSGANVLTF.

This clonotype was observed a handful of times. The rearrangement links TRBV12-3 or TRBV12-4 to TRBJ2-3; D is ambiguous. V dropped 3 bases and J dropped 6 bases, with 7 bases sitting between them. The CDR3 spans 12 residues. CDR3 protein: CASSFQSDTQYF. In DNA form, the CDR3 reads TGTGCCAGCAGTTTTCAATCTGATACGCAGTATTTT.

The rearrangement uses TRBV20-1 and TRBJ2-2; 12 bases line up with TRBD2. V shed 3 bases and J 5 bases; nucleotides not matched to a gene: 7. The germline gives CDR1 DFQATT, CDR2 SNEGSKA (reference sequence). CDR3 length: 16 amino acids. CDR3 nucleotides: TGCAGTGCTAGGCCTCCGGGACTAGCGGGTACCGGGGAGCTGTTTTTT. Amino acid sequence: CSARPPGLAGTGELFF.

The chain is built from TRBV7-8 and TRBJ2-3; TRBD1 might be the D (6 bases). The length of the CDR3 is 16 residues. Germline CDR1 reads SGHVS; CDR2 reads FQNEAQ. Trimming shortened V by 5 bases and J by 2 bases, and 17 bases separated the two germline ends. For the CDR3, the DNA is TGTGCCAGCAGCGTAACAGGGAGTTGGGACACAGATACGCAGTATTTT. This encodes CASSVTGSWDTDTQYF.

This clonotype was seen only a few times. This rearrangement joins TRBV20-1 to TRBJ2-4, with D possibly TRBD1 on 5 matching bases. The length of the CDR3 is 14 residues. Trimming took off 6 bases at V and 0 bases at J, with 12 bases between the two ends. The germline V gene has CDR1 DFQATT and CDR2 SNEGSKA (reference sequence). CDR3 protein: CSAPTDLAKNIQYF. The CDR3 nucleotides are TGCAGTGCCCCGACAGATCTAGCCAAAAACATTCAGTACTTC.

This clonotype was counted a few times. The chain uses TRBV7-9 and TRBJ1-2; 11 nucleotides agree with TRBD1. The ends lost 3 bases at V and 8 bases at J; junction bases unmatched: 11. Germline lookup yields CDR1 SEHNR and CDR2 FQNEAQ (reference sequence). This CDR3 has 16 amino acids. The CDR3 nucleotides read TGTGCCAGCAGCTTGGACCCGGGACAGGGGGGAAGGGGCTACACCTTC. Encoded protein: CASSLDPGQGGRGYTF. Full variable domain (rest looked up from reference TRBV7-9 and TRBJ1-2): DTGVSQNPRHKITKRGQNVTFRCDPISEHNRLYWYRQTLGQGPEFLTYFQNEAQLEKSRLLSDRFSAERPKGSFSTLEIQRTEQGDSAMYLCASSLDPGQGGRGYTFGSGTRLTVV.

Many counts were recorded for this clonotype. The rearrangement joins TRBV6-2 or TRBV6-3 to TRBJ2-1; D may be TRBD2 (6 bases). CDR3 length equals 15 residues. Germline V lookup: CDR1 MNHEY, CDR2 SVGEGT. V dropped 2 bases and J dropped 3 bases, with 11 bases sitting between them. CDR3 bases: TGTGCCAGCAGTTACGGGACTGGGGTCTACAATGAGCAGTTCTTC. Translation: CASSYGTGVYNEQFF.

The J gene is TRBJ1-1, the V gene TRBV5-1, with TRBD1 matching 9 bases. Germline CDR1 is SGHRS and CDR2 is YFSETQ. V was clipped by 0 bases and J by 0 bases; unmatched bases: 3. The CDR3 extends over 16 amino acids. The CDR3 sequence is CASSLVTGGVNTEAFF. For the CDR3, the DNA is TGCGCCAGCAGCTTGGTGACAGGGGGGGTGAACACTGAAGCTTTCTTT.

Comment on this clonotype: One end of the junction varies from germline; a read error may be responsible. This chain uses TRBV4-1 with TRBJ2-4, with 10 bases aligning to TRBD2. Germline V gene data show CDR1 as MGHRA and CDR2 as YSYEKL. The CDR3 loop spans 17 amino acids. CDR3 bases: TGCGCCAGCAGCCAACCTCTAGCGGGGGAAGCCAAAAGCATTCAGTACTTC. Amino acid sequence: CASSQPLAGEAKSIQYF.

The chain uses TRBV24-1 and TRBJ1-2; D gene ambiguous. The V gene lost 7 bases and the J gene lost 7 bases, with 12 bases spanning the gap. The germline V gene encodes CDR1 KGHDR and CDR2 SFDVKD. This CDR3 is built from 12 residues. The DNA for the CDR3 is TGTGCCACCAGCACCTCGGCAGGTGGCTACACCTTC. Translating gives CATSTSAGGYTF.

This clonotype was seen more than once but under ten times. The chain uses TRBV9 and TRBJ2-3; possibly TRBD2 for D (6 bases). Between the trimmed V and J ends, which lost 0 bases and 2 bases, there was a span of 7 bases. From germline, CDR1 is SGDLS and CDR2 YYNGEE. There are 14 residues in the CDR3. The CDR3 is CASSVGGDTDTQYF. The CDR3 nucleotides read TGTGCCAGCAGCGTAGGCGGGGACACAGATACGCAGTATTTT.

The chain links TRBV9 to TRBJ1-2; D not certain. Looked up from germline, CDR1 is SGDLS and CDR2 is YYNGEE. The ends were cut back, 3 bases at V and 7 bases at J, with 13 bases in the middle. The CDR3 runs to 13 residues. The CDR3 DNA sequence: TGTGCCAGCAGCGCGGTGGATTTTGCTGGCTACACCTTC. Translated, it gives CASSAVDFAGYTF. The full variable domain, completed using reference TRBV9 and TRBJ1-2, is DSGVTQTPKHLITATGQRVTLRCSPRSGDLSVYWYQQSLDQGLQFLIQYYNGEERAKGNILERFSAQQFPDLHSELNLSSLELGDSALYFCASSAVDFAGYTFGSGTRLTVV.

This clonotype was found many times. V is TRBV11-2 and J is TRBJ2-1, with D uncertain. Germline V CDR1 and CDR2: SGHAT, FQNNGV. With 3 bases removed from V and 3 bases from J, the gap between germline ends came to 6 bases. The length of the CDR3 is 13 residues. As DNA, the CDR3 is TGTGCCAGCAGCTTTCGGTTCTACAATGAGCAGTTCTTC. The encoded protein is CASSFRFYNEQFF.

This clonotype was observed a few times. The chain employs TRBV7-3 and TRBJ2-1, with D possibly TRBD2 on 5 matching bases. Germline CDR1 SGHTA, CDR2 FQGTGA. Trimming left V 5 bases short and J 0 bases short, with 14 bases between. The CDR3 runs to 16 residues. CDR3 nucleotide sequence: TGTGCCAGCAGCCCGAGGGTGGACCCCTCCTACAATGAGCAGTTCTTC. This encodes CASSPRVDPSYNEQFF.

This clonotype came up a few times. This rearrangement joins TRBV6-2 or TRBV6-3 to TRBJ2-7; 11 bases match TRBD2. Looked up from germline, CDR1 is MNHEY and CDR2 is SVGEGT. The CDR3 is made up of 15 amino acids. V was clipped by 7 bases and J by 3 bases; unmatched bases: 8. The chain's CDR3 is CASMGGGLAVYEQYF. The CDR3 region has the DNA TGTGCCAGCATGGGTGGGGGACTAGCGGTCTACGAGCAGTACTTC.

This clonotype was counted between two and nine times. This sequence joins TRBV7-2 and TRBJ1-2, with 12 bases aligning to TRBD1. This CDR3 has 15 amino acids. CDR1 and CDR2 (germline): SGHTA, FQGNSA. V gave up 5 bases and J gave up 7 bases; unmatched junction bases: 8. CDR3 DNA sequence: TGTGCCAGCAGCCCAGACGGGACAGGGGGCCTTGGCTACACCTTC. Its protein is CASSPDGTGGLGYTF.

The sample holds a few counts of this clonotype. The CDR3 protein is CASSVALQATGYTF. Here the CDR3 DNA reads TGTGCCAGCAGCGTGGCCCTCCAAGCGACTGGCTACACCTTC. This chain joins TRBV9 and TRBJ1-2; D remains ambiguous. The CDR3 totals 14 residues. Trimming removed 2 bases from V and 7 bases from J, with 15 bases in between. The V gene's germline CDR1 is SGDLS and CDR2 YYNGEE.

This chain joins TRBV6-2 or TRBV6-3 and TRBJ2-3; D not resolved. CDR1 and CDR2 (germline): MNHEY, SVGEGT. Trimming stripped 0 bases from V and 2 bases from J, with 6 bases between. This CDR3 is built from 14 residues. CDR3 region: CASSYSLPTDTQYF. CDR3 sequence (DNA): TGTGCCAGCAGTTACTCCCTCCCCACAGATACGCAGTATTTT.

This clonotype was seen repeatedly, ten times or more. CDR3 amino acids: CSARFSGGAGETQYF. Written as DNA, the CDR3 is TGCAGTGCTAGATTTAGCGGGGGGGCCGGGGAGACCCAGTACTTC. The gene calls are TRBV20-1 and TRBJ2-5; 11 positions agree with TRBD2. This CDR3 is built from 15 residues. The germline gives CDR1 DFQATT, CDR2 SNEGSKA (reference sequence). Losses at the gene ends were 2 bases for V and 5 bases for J; bases not matched to a gene: 7.

The sample holds a few counts of this clonotype. This chain uses TRBV6-1 with TRBJ2-7; D ambiguous. This CDR3 spans 12 amino acids. Trimming pared 1 base from V and 4 bases from J, leaving 5 bases between. Germline CDR1 and CDR2: MNHNS and SASEGT. The CDR3 reads CASSEGRYEQYF. The CDR3 coding sequence is TGTGCCAGCAGTGAAGGAAGGTACGAGCAGTACTTC.

This clonotype was detected only a few times. J is TRBJ1-1 and V is TRBV27; D is unclear. The CDR3 has 13 residues. Trimming pared 5 bases from V and 7 bases from J, leaving 14 bases between. CDR1 is MNHEY, CDR2 SMNVEV, per germline (reference sequence). CDR3 sequence reads: CASSPSYPGEAFF. The CDR3 nucleotides are TGTGCCAGCAGTCCATCATATCCAGGTGAAGCTTTCTTT.

This clonotype came up many times. The chain links TRBV7-2 to TRBJ2-2; D gene uncertain. The CDR3 covers 13 residues. Germline loops: CDR1 SGHTA, CDR2 FQGNSA. The ends were cut back, 7 bases at V and 1 base at J, with 7 bases in the middle. The CDR3 loop reads CASTVQNTGELFF. For the CDR3, the DNA is TGTGCCAGCACAGTGCAGAACACCGGGGAGCTGTTTTTT.

This chain joins TRBV11-3 and TRBJ2-5; 11 bases are shared with TRBD1. V lost 1 base to trimming and J lost 4 bases; unmatched junction nucleotides: 5. The CDR3 extends over 16 amino acids. The V gene's germline CDR1 is SGHNT and CDR2 YENEEA. CDR3: CASSLGDRGTRETQYF. CDR3 in DNA: TGTGCCAGCAGCTTAGGGGACAGGGGGACGAGAGAGACCCAGTACTTC.